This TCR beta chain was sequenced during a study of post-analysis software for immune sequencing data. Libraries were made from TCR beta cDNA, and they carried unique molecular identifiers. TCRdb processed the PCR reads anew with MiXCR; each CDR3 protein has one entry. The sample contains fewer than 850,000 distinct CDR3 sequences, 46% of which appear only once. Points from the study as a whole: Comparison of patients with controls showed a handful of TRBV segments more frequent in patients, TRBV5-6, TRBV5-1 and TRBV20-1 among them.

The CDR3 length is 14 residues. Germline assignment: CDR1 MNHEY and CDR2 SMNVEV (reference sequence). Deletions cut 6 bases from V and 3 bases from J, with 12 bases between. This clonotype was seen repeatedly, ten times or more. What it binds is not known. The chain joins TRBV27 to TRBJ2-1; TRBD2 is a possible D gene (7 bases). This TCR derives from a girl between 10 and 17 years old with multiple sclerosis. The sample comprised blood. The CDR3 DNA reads TGTGCCAGCAGCTTAGGGGGGGGCTACAATGAGCAGTTCTTC. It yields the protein CASSLGGGYNEQFF.